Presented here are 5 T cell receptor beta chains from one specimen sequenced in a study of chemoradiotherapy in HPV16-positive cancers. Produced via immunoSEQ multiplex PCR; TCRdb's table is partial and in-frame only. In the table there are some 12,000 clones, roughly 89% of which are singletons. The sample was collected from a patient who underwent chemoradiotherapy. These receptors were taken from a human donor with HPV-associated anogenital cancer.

CDR3 in DNA: TGTGCCAGCAGGGACGGGGGGATGGATACGCAGTATTTT. Its translation: CASRDGGMDTQYF. The V call is TRBV6-1, the J call TRBJ2-3, with 7 bases identical to TRBD2. This CDR3 is 13 amino acids long. The J segment lost 6 bases and the V segment lost 6 bases, leaving 6 bases of the junction unmatched. Germline CDR1 MNHNS, CDR2 SASEGT.

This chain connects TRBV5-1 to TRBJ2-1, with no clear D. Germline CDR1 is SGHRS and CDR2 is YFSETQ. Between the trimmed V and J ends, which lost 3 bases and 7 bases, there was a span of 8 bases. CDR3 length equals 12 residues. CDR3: CASSSAGNEQFF. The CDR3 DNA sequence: TGCGCCAGCAGCTCGGCAGGTAATGAGCAGTTCTTC.

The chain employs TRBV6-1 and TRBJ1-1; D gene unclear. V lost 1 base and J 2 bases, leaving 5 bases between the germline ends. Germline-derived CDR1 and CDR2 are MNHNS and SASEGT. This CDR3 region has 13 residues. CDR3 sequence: CASSEVENTEAFF. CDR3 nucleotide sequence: TGTGCCAGCAGTGAAGTGGAAAACACTGAAGCTTTCTTT.

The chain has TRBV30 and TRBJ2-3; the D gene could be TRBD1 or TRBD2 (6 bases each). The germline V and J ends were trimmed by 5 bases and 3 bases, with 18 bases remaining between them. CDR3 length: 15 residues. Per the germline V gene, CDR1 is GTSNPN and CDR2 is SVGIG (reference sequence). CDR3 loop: CAWGRDMLGTDTQYF. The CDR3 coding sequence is TGTGCCTGGGGGCGGGACATGTTGGGGACAGATACGCAGTATTTT.

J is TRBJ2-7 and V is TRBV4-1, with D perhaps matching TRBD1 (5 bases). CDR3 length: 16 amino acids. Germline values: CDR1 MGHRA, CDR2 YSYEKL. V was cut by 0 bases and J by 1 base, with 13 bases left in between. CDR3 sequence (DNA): TGCGCCAGCAGCCAAGAACGAGGCAGGGCGTCCTACGAGCAGTACTTC. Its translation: CASSQERGRASYEQYF.